A single sample is the source of the 18 T cell receptor beta chains below, sequenced in a study of T cells in Graves' hyperthyroidism and ophthalmopathy. TCR beta CDR3 sequences were amplified from RNA transcripts. Carried out on the TCR CDR3, a first-round RT-PCR used the HTBI primer set. TCRdb called the multiplex PCR reads again in MiXCR, with one record for every CDR3 protein. The sample includes approximately 330,000 distinct CDR3 sequences, 21% of them seen just once. The specimen was blood. These receptors were taken from a woman in her fifties or sixties with Graves' hyperthyroidism.

This clonotype was counted at least ten times. The chain recombines TRBV19 with TRBJ2-5; D tentatively reads TRBD1 or TRBD2 (6 bases each). This CDR3 has 17 amino acids. The V and J ends lost 6 bases and 3 bases respectively, with 23 bases between them. CDR1 is LNHDA, CDR2 SQIVND, per germline (reference sequence). CDR3 in amino acids: CASRGTTSRDFKETQYF. The CDR3 DNA sequence: TGTGCCAGTAGAGGGACAACCTCCCGGGACTTCAAAGAGACCCAGTACTTC.

The chain has TRBV20-1 and TRBJ1-1; D gene unclear. V was trimmed by 8 bases and J by 0 bases, leaving 13 bases between them. The V gene's germline CDR1 is DFQATT and CDR2 SNEGSKA (reference sequence). The CDR3 spans 13 residues. The CDR3 DNA reads as TGCAGTCCCGGTAGGGTGATGAACACTGAAGCTTTCTTT. The encoded protein is CSPGRVMNTEAFF.

This clonotype was recorded many times. The chain carries TRBV11-2 and TRBJ2-3; possible D gene TRBD2, 5 bases. CDR1 and CDR2 from the germline V gene are SGHAT and FQNNGV. V dropped 7 bases and J dropped 1 base, with 12 bases sitting between them. The CDR3 spans 14 residues. CDR3 DNA sequence: TGTGCCAGCAACGGGATGGCGGGCACAGATACGCAGTATTTT. Its protein product is CASNGMAGTDTQYF.

This clonotype was seen many times. For the CDR3, the DNA is TGTGCCAGCAGCGCGACAGTCTCTGGAAACACCATATATTTT. Translating gives CASSATVSGNTIYF. The chain links TRBV28 to TRBJ1-3; tentative D call: TRBD1 (5 bases). CDR3 length equals 14 residues. V lost 6 bases and J 0 bases, leaving 9 bases between the germline ends. Germline-derived CDR1 and CDR2 are MDHEN and SYDVKM.

This sequence joins TRBV7-9 and TRBJ1-4; D might be TRBD1 (6 bases). This CDR3 region has 14 residues. Trimming took off 5 bases at V and 8 bases at J, with 15 bases between the two ends. Germline CDR1 SEHNR, CDR2 FQNEAQ (reference sequence). The DNA for the CDR3 is TGTGCCAGCAGCCTCGGGACAAGGTACGAAAAACTGTTTTTT. Translated, it gives CASSLGTRYEKLFF. Supplemented by reference TRBV7-9 and TRBJ1-4, the full variable domain reads DTGVSQNPRHKITKRGQNVTFRCDPISEHNRLYWYRQTLGQGPEFLTYFQNEAQLEKSRLLSDRFSAERPKGSFSTLEIQRTEQGDSAMYLCASSLGTRYEKLFFGSGTQLSVL.

This clonotype was counted at least ten times. The chain uses TRBV7-2 and TRBJ2-1; 7 bases map to TRBD2. Germline loops: CDR1 SGHTA, CDR2 FQGNSA. V trimming: 5 bases; J trimming: 4 bases; junction bases outside the gene matches: 5. The CDR3 extends over 14 amino acids. The DNA of the CDR3 is TGTGCCAGCAGCACGGGACTAAGTTACAATGAGCAGTTCTTC. Translation gives CASSTGLSYNEQFF.

The gene calls are TRBV10-3 and TRBJ2-2; 10 nucleotides agree with TRBD2. Trimming cost V 8 bases and J 3 bases; bases outside gene matches: 0. This CDR3 comprises 13 residues. In germline, CDR1 is ENHRY, CDR2 SYGVKD. The CDR3 bases are TGTGCCATCGGGACTAGCGACACCGGGGAGCTGTTTTTT. Its protein product is CAIGTSDTGELFF.

This clonotype was counted ten times or more. The V call is TRBV2, the J call TRBJ2-1, with 9 bases lining up with TRBD2. With 10 bases clipped from V and 9 bases from J, the junction kept 19 bases outside the gene matches. CDR1 and CDR2 from the germline V gene are SNHLY and FYNNEI. There are 16 residues in the CDR3. The CDR3 DNA reads as TGTGCCATCACGGATCGTCGAGCGGGGGGTGATGGTGAGCAGTTCTTC. Translation: CAITDRRAGGDGEQFF.

The sample holds a few counts of this clonotype. This chain links TRBV6-1 with TRBJ1-4; 9 bases match TRBD1. In germline, CDR1 is MNHNS, CDR2 SASEGT. The CDR3 is 16 amino acids. Trimming cost V 4 bases and J 6 bases; bases outside gene matches: 9. The CDR3 sequence: CASSVGTGRSDEKLFF. Here the CDR3 DNA reads TGTGCCAGCAGTGTTGGGACAGGGCGTTCTGATGAAAAACTGTTTTTT.

This clonotype came up a few times. The chain uses TRBV20-1 and TRBJ2-6; the match to TRBD1 covers 7 bases. The CDR3 extends over 16 amino acids. With 1 base clipped from V and 4 bases from J, the junction kept 7 bases outside the gene matches. Per the germline V gene, CDR1 is DFQATT and CDR2 is SNEGSKA (reference sequence). DNA for the CDR3: TGCAGTGCTAGAGGGCCGACAGGGCCAGGGGCCAACGTCCTGACTTTC. As protein: CSARGPTGPGANVLTF.

This clonotype was detected ten times or more. The genes are TRBV5-1 and TRBJ2-7; D may be TRBD1 or TRBD2 (6 bases each). This CDR3 comprises 14 residues. The ends were cut back, 7 bases at V and 5 bases at J, with 19 bases in the middle. CDR1 and CDR2 (germline): SGHRS, YFSETQ. The CDR3 bases are TGCGCCAGCCAGCTAGGGGGAGGCAGCGACGAGCAGTACTTC. Translating it yields CASQLGGGSDEQYF.

The table lists this clonotype with many counts. J is TRBJ1-5 and V is TRBV18; D gene unclear. This CDR3 has 15 residues. The germline CDR1 and CDR2 sequences are KGHSH and LQKENI. Trimming stripped 3 bases from V and 1 base from J, with 10 bases between. CDR3: CASSPQYNSNQPQHF. CDR3 DNA: TGTGCCAGCTCACCCCAATATAACAGCAATCAGCCCCAGCATTTT.

This clonotype was counted between two and nine times. The chain employs TRBV24-1 and TRBJ2-7; 10 bases fit TRBD2. The CDR3 totals 16 residues. V dropped 4 bases and J dropped 2; count of bases not matched to a gene: 7. Germline V lookup: CDR1 KGHDR, CDR2 SFDVKD. CDR3 amino acids: CATSEGSGGTTYEQYF. For the CDR3, the DNA is TGTGCCACCAGTGAGGGTAGCGGGGGGACCACCTACGAGCAGTACTTC.

V usage is TRBV27 and J usage is TRBJ1-2; tentative D call: TRBD1 (6 bases). CDR1 MNHEY and CDR2 SMNVEV come from the germline V gene (reference sequence). This CDR3 comprises 14 residues. V was cut by 1 base and J by 6 bases, with 12 bases left in between. CDR3 amino acids: CASSLFGGLDGYTF. CDR3 nucleotides: TGTGCCAGCAGTTTATTTGGGGGGCTTGATGGCTACACCTTC.

The rearrangement joins TRBV18 to TRBJ2-2; D is unresolved. The V end was cut by 0 bases, the J end by 8 bases, with 13 bases between. This CDR3 has 15 amino acids. Looked up from germline, CDR1 is KGHSH and CDR2 is LQKENI. CDR3: CASSPPRTAQGELFF. The CDR3 region has the DNA TGTGCCAGCTCACCACCGAGGACGGCCCAGGGGGAGCTGTTTTTT.

V gene TRBV15 combines with J gene TRBJ2-2; tentatively, D is TRBD2 (6 bases). The length of the CDR3 is 15 residues. Between the trimmed V and J ends, which lost 5 bases and 3 bases, there was a span of 13 bases. The germline V gene encodes CDR1 LNHNV and CDR2 YYDKDF (reference sequence). CDR3 nucleotide sequence: TGTGCCACCAGCGCACCGGGACTTCACACCGGGGAGCTGTTTTTT. Translating gives CATSAPGLHTGELFF.

This clonotype has at least ten counts. The rearrangement joins TRBV6-1 to TRBJ2-7; D may correspond to TRBD1 or TRBD2 (5 bases each). The length of the CDR3 is 15 residues. Germline V gene sequence: CDR1 MNHNS, CDR2 SASEGT. V lost 0 bases to trimming and J lost 2 bases, with 11 bases between them. The CDR3 nucleotides read TGTGCCAGCAGTGAAGCGGGGACGTCTACCTACGAGCAGTACTTC. Its translation is CASSEAGTSTYEQYF.

This clonotype was seen ten or more times. V is TRBV5-1 and J is TRBJ2-7; D is tentatively TRBD1 or TRBD2 (5 bases each). CDR3 length equals 15 residues. Germline CDR1 is SGHRS and CDR2 is YFSETQ. Deletions cut 0 bases from V and 8 bases from J, with 18 bases between. CDR3 nucleotide sequence: TGCGCCAGCAGCTTGGCCGAGGGGCCGCTTAAAAAGCAGTACTTC. It codes for CASSLAEGPLKKQYF.